The 29 T cell receptor beta chains listed next were all sequenced from one sample in a study of cytomegalovirus exposure and HLA in healthy donors (dated by TCRdb to the late 2010s). The library relied on the immunoSEQ multiplex PCR assay. A mixture of 60 forward primers for TCR Vbeta segments and 13 reverse primers for TCR Jbeta segments was used in the multiplex PCR. TCRdb took this table from immuneACCESS and kept in-frame rearrangements with V and J called. Such tables lack part of the clones; where checked against another copy, unresolved V genes explain under half of the gap, and the rest is unexplained. The sample records some 98,000 clones, about two thirds of which are singletons. The top ten hold 2% to 3% of the sample. Material for sequencing was PBMCs. All receptors derive from a man aged 45 to 65 in good health and CMV-seronegative.

This clone was counted between two and nine times. The chain recombines TRBV5-5 with TRBJ1-1; the D is unclear. Trimming cost V 0 bases and J 6 bases, with 12 bases left between them. This CDR3 contains 14 residues. Germline V gives CDR1 SGHKS, CDR2 YYEKEE (reference sequence). Here the CDR3 reads CASSLGQITPEAFF. The CDR3 DNA follows: TGTGCCAGCAGCTTGGGACAAATAACGCCTGAAGCTTTCTTT.

V gene TRBV5-1 combines with J gene TRBJ2-5, with 11 bases aligning to TRBD1. In germline, CDR1 is SGHRS, CDR2 YFSETQ. This CDR3 comprises 17 residues. V was clipped by 6 bases and J by 3 bases; unmatched bases: 13. The CDR3 spells CASTPHLGQGGKETQYF. CDR3 in DNA: TGCGCCAGCACCCCTCACCTGGGACAGGGGGGAAAAGAGACCCAGTACTTC.

The gene calls are TRBV6-6 and TRBJ1-1, with TRBD1 identical over 7 bases. The V gene end was trimmed by 5 bases and the J gene end by 11 bases; junction bases not matched to a gene: 8. The CDR3 is 12 residues long. Germline V gene lookup returns CDR1 MNHNY and CDR2 SVGAGI (reference sequence). The CDR3 spells CASSTQTGKAFF. The CDR3 region has the DNA TGTGCCAGCAGTACCCAGACAGGGAAGGCTTTCTTT.

This clone was seen a single time. This chain connects TRBV27 to TRBJ2-7, with D perhaps TRBD1 (6 bases). The V gene's germline CDR1 is MNHEY and CDR2 SMNVEV (reference sequence). V was cut by 6 bases and J by 1 base, with 16 bases left in between. The CDR3 length is 15 residues. CDR3: CASRSGVAVSYEQYF. The DNA of the CDR3 is TGTGCCAGCAGATCAGGGGTGGCAGTATCCTACGAGCAGTACTTC.

J is TRBJ1-1 and V is TRBV19; the match to TRBD1 covers 10 bases. Germline V gene lookup returns CDR1 LNHDA and CDR2 SQIVND (reference sequence). Trimming cost V 6 bases and J 10 bases; bases outside gene matches: 23. This CDR3 is 18 amino acids long. The CDR3 loop is CASRPGQGELAPILGAFF. CDR3 nucleotides: TGTGCCAGTAGACCTGGACAGGGGGAACTTGCACCGATTTTAGGAGCTTTCTTT.

This chain joins TRBV7-8 and TRBJ2-1; perhaps TRBD1 as D (5 bases). Germline assignment: CDR1 SGHVS and CDR2 FQNEAQ. The CDR3 runs to 15 residues. With 4 bases removed from V and 7 bases from J, the gap between germline ends came to 17 bases. DNA of the CDR3: TGTGCCAGCAGCTCCCAGGGTGGGGTGGGGAATGAGCAGTTCTTC. It codes for CASSSQGGVGNEQFF.

The chain has TRBV7-9 and TRBJ2-7; 9 bases are a match to TRBD1. Germline V gene lookup returns CDR1 SEHNR and CDR2 FQNEAQ (reference sequence). V shed 3 bases, J shed 1 base, and the junction held 4 bases outside the gene matches. The length of the CDR3 is 15 residues. CDR3 sequence reads: CASSLRTGVSYEQYF. The CDR3 DNA is TGTGCCAGCAGCTTGCGGACAGGGGTTTCCTACGAGCAGTACTTC.

With respect to this clone: The same CDR3 can be traced to other DNA sequences in this sample. V gene TRBV11-2 combines with J gene TRBJ2-3; 7 nucleotides align to TRBD1. CDR1 and CDR2 from the germline V gene are SGHAT and FQNNGV. This CDR3 has 14 amino acids. Trimming took 5 bases from V and 0 from J; bases not matched to a gene: 2. CDR3 sequence: CASSRTGSTDTQYF. Written as DNA, the CDR3 is TGTGCCAGCAGCAGGACAGGAAGCACAGATACGCAGTATTTT.

J is TRBJ1-3 and V is TRBV15, with D possibly matching TRBD1 (5 bases). The ends were cut back, 5 bases at V and 2 bases at J, with 13 bases in the middle. From germline, CDR1 is LNHNV and CDR2 YYDKDF (reference sequence). The CDR3 loop spans 15 amino acids. CDR3: CATSSGPGAGNTIYF. In DNA, the CDR3 is TGTGCCACCAGCTCTGGCCCGGGGGCTGGAAACACCATATATTTT.

The rearrangement joins TRBV4-1 to TRBJ2-1, with 13 bases that match TRBD2. The CDR3 is 16 amino acids. Germline V gene sequence: CDR1 MGHRA, CDR2 YSYEKL. After removal of 4 bases from V and 4 bases from J, the junction contained 4 bases not matched to a gene. DNA of the CDR3: TGCGCCAGCAGCCCTTGGACTAGCGGGGGTTACAATGAGCAGTTCTTC. Translated, it gives CASSPWTSGGYNEQFF.

The V gene is TRBV7-2, the J gene TRBJ2-1, with 13 nucleotides matching TRBD2. CDR1 SGHTA and CDR2 FQGNSA come from the germline V gene. After removal of 6 bases from V and 4 bases from J, the junction contained 3 bases not matched to a gene. The CDR3 has 15 residues. The CDR3 DNA sequence: TGTGCCAGCAGAAGGACTAGCGGGGGTTACAATGAGCAGTTCTTC. Translation gives CASRRTSGGYNEQFF.

In nucleotides, the CDR3 is TGTGCCAGCAGTTTCCCGACACCAACCTACGAGCAGTACTTC. Its translation: CASSFPTPTYEQYF. The chain has TRBV28 and TRBJ2-7; D remains unclear. Germline values: CDR1 MDHEN, CDR2 SYDVKM. Deletions cut 3 bases from V and 2 bases from J, with 11 bases between. The CDR3 consists of 14 residues.

This chain joins TRBV15 and TRBJ2-7; TRBD2 is a possible D gene (6 bases). The germline V gene encodes CDR1 LNHNV and CDR2 YYDKDF (reference sequence). The CDR3 is made up of 15 amino acids. The V and J ends lost 1 base and 3 bases respectively, with 13 bases between them. The CDR3 loop reads CATSRVAEGYYEQYF. The CDR3 bases are TGTGCCACCAGCAGAGTGGCGGAGGGTTACTACGAGCAGTACTTC.

The chain joins TRBV4-3 to TRBJ2-7, with 7 positions matching TRBD2. The V and J ends lost 1 base and 0 bases, in that order; junction bases with no gene match: 6. Germline V lookup: CDR1 LGHNA, CDR2 YSLEER. The CDR3 contains 16 residues. In DNA form, the CDR3 reads TGCGCCAGCAGCCAAGTGAGCGGGGCGGTCTCCTACGAGCAGTACTTC. It translates to CASSQVSGAVSYEQYF.

V and J are TRBV27 and TRBJ1-1; D gene uncertain. CDR1 and CDR2 from the germline V gene are MNHEY and SMNVEV (reference sequence). V was trimmed by 2 bases and J by 3 bases, leaving 7 bases between them. This CDR3 contains 13 residues. Written as DNA, the CDR3 is TGTGCCAGCAGTTTAATGAGGGACACTGAAGCTTTCTTT. Protein product: CASSLMRDTEAFF.

The V and J genes are TRBV6-6 and TRBJ1-5; 9 bases map to TRBD1. CDR3 length: 15 amino acids. The V gene's germline CDR1 is MNHNY and CDR2 SVGAGI (reference sequence). J was trimmed by 1 base and V by 6 bases; bases with no gene match: 4. The CDR3 DNA reads TGTGCCAGCAGAGACAGGGGGGTCAGCAATCAGCCCCAGCATTTT. It yields the protein CASRDRGVSNQPQHF.

V and J are TRBV28 and TRBJ1-1, with 9 bases fitting TRBD1. The CDR3 spans 17 residues. Germline assignment: CDR1 MDHEN and CDR2 SYDVKM. V gave up 7 bases and J gave up 0 bases; unmatched junction bases: 12. In nucleotides, the CDR3 is TGTGCCAGCACCTACCAAGTCCGGGACAGGGTGAACACTGAAGCTTTCTTT. It specifies CASTYQVRDRVNTEAFF.

This chain uses TRBV5-6 with TRBJ2-1, with a tentative D call TRBD2 (6 bases). This CDR3 is built from 15 residues. Germline-derived CDR1 and CDR2 are SGHDT and YYEEEE. V was pared by 4 bases and J by 1 base, with 12 bases between. CDR3 nucleotides: TGTGCCAGCAGCATAAGGAGGGTTTCCTACAATGAGCAGTTCTTC. It translates to CASSIRRVSYNEQFF.

CDR3: CASSRARLAGVDEQFF. The CDR3 DNA follows: TGTGCCAGTAGTCGGGCGCGGCTAGCGGGAGTTGATGAGCAGTTCTTC. The rearrangement joins TRBV19 to TRBJ2-1; 10 bases are a match to TRBD2. Germline V gene lookup returns CDR1 LNHDA and CDR2 SQIVND (reference sequence). This CDR3 contains 16 residues. With 5 bases clipped from V and 8 bases from J, the junction kept 12 bases outside the gene matches.

The CDR3 protein is CASSIYLQGFSNQPQHF. CDR3 coding DNA: TGTGCCAGTAGTATCTACCTACAGGGGTTTAGCAATCAGCCCCAGCATTTT. The rearrangement joins TRBV19 to TRBJ1-5; 7 bases fit TRBD1. This CDR3 is built from 17 residues. The V gene end was trimmed by 3 bases and the J gene end by 0 bases; junction bases not matched to a gene: 8. The germline gives CDR1 LNHDA, CDR2 SQIVND (reference sequence).

The V and J genes are TRBV5-1 and TRBJ2-7, with a tentative D call TRBD2 (5 bases). Germline V lookup: CDR1 SGHRS, CDR2 YFSETQ. CDR3 length equals 13 residues. V lost 0 bases and J lost 4, with 8 bases in between. The CDR3 reads CASSLVRGYEQYF. The CDR3 DNA is TGCGCCAGCAGCTTGGTTCGGGGATACGAGCAGTACTTC.

The rearrangement links TRBV5-5 to TRBJ2-1, with 8 bases fitting TRBD1. CDR3 length: 14 amino acids. Germline lookup yields CDR1 SGHKS and CDR2 YYEKEE (reference sequence). Germline trimming cut 3 bases from V and 5 bases from J; bases unmatched to any gene: 4. The CDR3 is CASSSRTGNNEQFF. In nucleotides, the CDR3 is TGTGCCAGCAGCTCTCGGACAGGGAACAATGAGCAGTTCTTC.

The V and J genes are TRBV11-1 and TRBJ2-3, with 9 positions matching TRBD1. The CDR3 contains 14 residues. V shed 10 bases, J shed 3 bases, and the junction held 8 bases outside the gene matches. Germline loops: CDR1 SGHAT, CDR2 FQDESV (reference sequence). CDR3 in DNA: TGTGCCACGGCTGACAGGGGGATGACAGATACGCAGTATTTT. This codes for CATADRGMTDTQYF.

The rearrangement uses TRBV11-2 and TRBJ2-5; 10 bases map to TRBD1. The CDR3 has 15 residues. CDR1 is SGHAT and CDR2 is FQNNGV in the germline V gene. Trimming took 5 bases from V and 5 from J; bases not matched to a gene: 8. CDR3: CASSTGTGVFETQYF. CDR3 in DNA: TGTGCCAGCAGCACAGGGACAGGGGTGTTCGAGACCCAGTACTTC.

The chain carries TRBV6-5 and TRBJ1-1, with D uncertain. This CDR3 is 14 amino acids long. Germline V lookup: CDR1 MNHEY, CDR2 SVGAGI. With 5 bases removed from V and 2 bases from J, the gap between germline ends came to 12 bases. CDR3 bases: TGTGCCAGCAGTCGCCACAGCTATAACACTGAAGCTTTCTTT. This encodes CASSRHSYNTEAFF.

The gene calls are TRBV15 and TRBJ2-2, with a weak D call TRBD1 (5 bases). The CDR3 consists of 14 residues. Deletions cut 6 bases from V and 6 bases from J, with 14 bases between. CDR1 and CDR2 (germline): LNHNV, YYDKDF (reference sequence). CDR3: CATRDAGLAGELFF. The CDR3 bases are TGTGCCACCAGGGATGCAGGGCTCGCCGGGGAGCTGTTTTTT.

The chain employs TRBV2 and TRBJ1-4; no definite D call. Trimming took off 4 bases at V and 5 bases at J, with 8 bases between the two ends. Germline loops: CDR1 SNHLY, CDR2 FYNNEI. CDR3 size: 13 residues. CDR3 sequence (DNA): TGTGCCAGCAGTGCCCAGATAAATGAAAAACTGTTTTTT. It codes for CASSAQINEKLFF.

The rearrangement uses TRBV7-3 and TRBJ2-7, with a possible D match to TRBD2 (6 bases). The CDR3 spans 14 residues. With 2 bases removed from V and 5 bases from J, the gap between germline ends came to 13 bases. Germline assignment: CDR1 SGHTA and CDR2 FQGTGA. CDR3 sequence (DNA): TGTGCCAGCAGCTTAGGTGGGACTTCCAACGAGCAGTACTTC. Translation: CASSLGGTSNEQYF.

This sequence joins TRBV14 and TRBJ2-1; TRBD2 might be the D (6 bases). Germline CDR1 is SGHDN and CDR2 is FVKESK. The CDR3 runs 16 residues. The V end was cut by 0 bases, the J end by 2 bases, with 11 bases between. CDR3 residues: CASSQEAGSAYNEQFF. CDR3 nucleotide sequence: TGTGCCAGCAGCCAAGAGGCGGGGTCCGCCTACAATGAGCAGTTCTTC.